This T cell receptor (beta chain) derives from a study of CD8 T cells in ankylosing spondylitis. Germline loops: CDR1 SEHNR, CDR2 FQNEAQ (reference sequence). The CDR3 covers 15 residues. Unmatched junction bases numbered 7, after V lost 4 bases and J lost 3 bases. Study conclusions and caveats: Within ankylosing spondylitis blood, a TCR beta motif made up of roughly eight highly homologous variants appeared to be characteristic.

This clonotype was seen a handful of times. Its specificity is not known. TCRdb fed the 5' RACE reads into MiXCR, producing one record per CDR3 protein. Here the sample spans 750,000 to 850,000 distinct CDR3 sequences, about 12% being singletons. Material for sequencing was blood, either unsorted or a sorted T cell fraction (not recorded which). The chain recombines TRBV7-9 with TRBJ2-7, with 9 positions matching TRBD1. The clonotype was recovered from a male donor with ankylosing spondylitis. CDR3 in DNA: TGTGCCAGCAGCTCGAAGACAGGGGGAAGCTACGAGCAGTACTTC. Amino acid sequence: CASSSKTGGSYEQYF.